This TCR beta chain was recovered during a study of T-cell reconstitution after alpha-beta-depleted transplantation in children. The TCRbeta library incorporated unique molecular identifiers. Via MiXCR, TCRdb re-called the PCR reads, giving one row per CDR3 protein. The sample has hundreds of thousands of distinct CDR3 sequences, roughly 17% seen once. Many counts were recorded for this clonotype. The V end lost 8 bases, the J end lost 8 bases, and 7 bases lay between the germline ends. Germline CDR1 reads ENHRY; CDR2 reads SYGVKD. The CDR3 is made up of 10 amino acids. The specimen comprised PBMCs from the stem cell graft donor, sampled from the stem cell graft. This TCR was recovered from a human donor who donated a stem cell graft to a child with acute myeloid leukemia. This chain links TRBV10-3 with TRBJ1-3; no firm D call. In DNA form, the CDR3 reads TGTGCCATCGGAGGAGACACCATATATTTT. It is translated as CAIGGDTIYF.